This TCR beta chain was identified during a study of T-cell reconstitution after alpha-beta-depleted transplantation in children (TCRdb year 2016). With regard to the full study: Using TCR repertoire profiling, the study quantitatively followed how T-cell immune reconstitution unfolded in children after TCRalphabeta/CD19-depleted allogeneic hematopoietic cell transplantation. Overall study outcomes, separate from this receptor: In some patients, high TCRbeta diversity at day 60 was attributed to recipient T cells and intrathymic progenitors that had survived conditioning. About two months after transplant, the apparently early recovery of alphabetaT-cell counts reportedly depended on just several hundred clones that had expanded rapidly and came from non-depleted graft cells. Over subsequent months, a decline in hyperexpanded clone frequencies was noted, and after one year, T-cell counts and TCRbeta diversity were mostly ascribed to newly produced T cells.

The V end gives up 8 bases and the J end 4 bases, leaving 5 bases in the junction not matched to a gene. CDR1 is given as SEHNR and CDR2 as FQNEAQ, both from the germline V gene (reference sequence). From the cysteine through the phenylalanine, the CDR3 covers 13 amino acids. The kept DNA is CDR3 alone, 39 bases in frame from the first base. This clonotype was counted only a few times. Its antigen target is currently unknown. Base quality data are lacking; no much larger clone is found one base away. Libraries were built with PCR. Sequenced using an Illumina HiSeq 2500. TCR libraries were prepared with molecular barcoding, using unique molecular identifiers to normalize TCRbeta repertoire quantification. TCRdb applied fastp at Q25 and MiXCR to the public reads, then kept only in-frame beta chains. Each record represents a unique CDR3 protein, reported with the most common genes and DNA among its rows. This sample holds about 980,000 distinct CDR3 sequences; about 30% were observed only once. The top ten clones comprise 25% to 35% of the sample.

This sample's treatment or condition label indicates: allogeneic hematopoietic cell transplantation with graft depleted of TCRalphabeta T cells and CD19 B cells. TCRalphabeta/CD19-depleted allogeneic hematopoietic cell grafts were given to the transplant recipients, all of whom were children. The sequencing used PBMCs, mostly from graft donor cells, collected 360 days after TCRalphabeta/CD19-depleted stem cell transplant. This receptor was taken from a boy in the first two years of life who had a stem cell transplant for SCID, so the T cells may come from the graft donor. The rearranged segments are TRBV7-9 and TRBJ2-3; 8 of the junction bases match TRBD2. The sequenced DNA is TGTGCCAGCTTGGACGGGGGGGCAGATACGCAGTATTTT. Translated, it gives CASLDGGADTQYF. Beyond the CDR3, the reference TRBV7-9 and TRBJ2-3 genes provide the residues; the full variable domain reads: DTGVSQNPRHKITKRGQNVTFRCDPISEHNRLYWYRQTLGQGPEFLTYFQNEAQLEKSRLLSDRFSAERPKGSFSTLEIQRTEQGDSAMYLCASLDGGADTQYFGPGTRLTVL.